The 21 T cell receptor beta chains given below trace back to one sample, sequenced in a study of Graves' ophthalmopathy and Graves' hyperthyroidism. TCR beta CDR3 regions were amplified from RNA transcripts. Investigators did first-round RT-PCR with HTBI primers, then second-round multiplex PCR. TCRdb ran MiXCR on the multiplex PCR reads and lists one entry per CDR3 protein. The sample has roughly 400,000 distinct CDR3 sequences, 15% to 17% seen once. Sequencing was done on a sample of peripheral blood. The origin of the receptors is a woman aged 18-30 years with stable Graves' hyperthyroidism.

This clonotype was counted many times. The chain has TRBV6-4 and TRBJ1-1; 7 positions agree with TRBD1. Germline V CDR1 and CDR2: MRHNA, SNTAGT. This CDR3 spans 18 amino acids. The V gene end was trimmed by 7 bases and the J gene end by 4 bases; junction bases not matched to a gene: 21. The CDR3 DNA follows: TGTGCCAGCACTCTTTTTATCGTCCAGGGGGGAAGATTCACTGAAGCTTTCTTT. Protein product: CASTLFIVQGGRFTEAFF.

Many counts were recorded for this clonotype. The CDR3 nucleotides are TGTGCCAGCAGCGTAGGAGGGGTTCACTATGGCTACACCTTC. Amino acids: CASSVGGVHYGYTF. The chain combines TRBV9 with TRBJ1-2; maybe TRBD1 (5 bases). CDR1 and CDR2 (germline): SGDLS, YYNGEE. The V end was cut by 0 bases, the J end by 3 bases, with 9 bases between. This CDR3 spans 14 amino acids.

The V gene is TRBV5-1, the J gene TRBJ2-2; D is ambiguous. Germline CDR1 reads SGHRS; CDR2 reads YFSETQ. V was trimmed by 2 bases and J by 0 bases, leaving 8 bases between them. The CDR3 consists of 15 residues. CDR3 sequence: CASSFAQPNTGELFF. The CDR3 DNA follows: TGCGCCAGCAGCTTCGCACAGCCGAACACCGGGGAGCTGTTTTTT.

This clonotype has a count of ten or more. CDR3 residues: CSAYSEIQGYGYTF. The CDR3 bases are TGCAGTGCTTATTCGGAGATTCAGGGCTATGGCTACACCTTC. The genes are TRBV20-1 and TRBJ1-2, with D possibly TRBD1 on 5 matching bases. Germline CDR1 reads DFQATT; CDR2 reads SNEGSKA (reference sequence). The CDR3 covers 14 residues. Trimming stripped 5 bases from V and 4 bases from J, with 17 bases between.

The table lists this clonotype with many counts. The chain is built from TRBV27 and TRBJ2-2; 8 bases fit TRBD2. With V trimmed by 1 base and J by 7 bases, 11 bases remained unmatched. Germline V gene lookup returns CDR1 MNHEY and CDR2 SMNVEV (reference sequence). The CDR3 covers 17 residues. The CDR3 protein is CASSLYGAGGTFGELFF. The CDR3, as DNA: TGTGCCAGCAGTTTATATGGGGCGGGGGGAACTTTCGGGGAGCTGTTTTTT.

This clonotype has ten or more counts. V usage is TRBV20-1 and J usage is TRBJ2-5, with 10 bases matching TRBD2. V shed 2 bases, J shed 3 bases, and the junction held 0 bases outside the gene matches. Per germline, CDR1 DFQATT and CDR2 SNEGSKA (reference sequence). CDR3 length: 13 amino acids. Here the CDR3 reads CSARTSGEETQYF. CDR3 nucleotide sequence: TGCAGTGCTAGAACTAGCGGGGAAGAGACCCAGTACTTC.

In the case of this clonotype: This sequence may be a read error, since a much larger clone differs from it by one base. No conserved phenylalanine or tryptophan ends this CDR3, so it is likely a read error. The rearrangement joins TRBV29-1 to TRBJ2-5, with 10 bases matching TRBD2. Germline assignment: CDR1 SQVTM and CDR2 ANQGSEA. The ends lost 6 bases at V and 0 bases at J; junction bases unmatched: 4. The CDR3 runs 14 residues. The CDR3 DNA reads TGCAGCGTGGCGGGACTAGCGAACCAAGAGACCCAGTACTCC. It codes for CSVAGLANQETQYS.

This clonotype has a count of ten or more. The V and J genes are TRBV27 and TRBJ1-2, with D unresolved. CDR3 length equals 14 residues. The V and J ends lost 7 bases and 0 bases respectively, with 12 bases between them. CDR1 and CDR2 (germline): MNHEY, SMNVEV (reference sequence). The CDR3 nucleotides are TGTGCCAGCAATTCCCTAACAGCTAACTATGGCTACACCTTC. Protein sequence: CASNSLTANYGYTF.

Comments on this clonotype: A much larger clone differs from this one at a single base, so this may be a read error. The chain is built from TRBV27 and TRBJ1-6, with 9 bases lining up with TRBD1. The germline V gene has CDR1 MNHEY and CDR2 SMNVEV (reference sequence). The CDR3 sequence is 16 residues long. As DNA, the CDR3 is TGTGCCAGCAGTTTAGGGACAGGGTCTCGTTATTCACTCCTCCACTTT. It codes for CASSLGTGSRYSLLHF.

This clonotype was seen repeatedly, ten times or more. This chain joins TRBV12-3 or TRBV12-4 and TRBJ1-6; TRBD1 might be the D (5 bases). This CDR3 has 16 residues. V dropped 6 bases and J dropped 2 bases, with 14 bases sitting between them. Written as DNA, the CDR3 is TGTGCCAGCAGGCCCGGACGAGGGGCCTATAATTCACCCCTCCACTTT. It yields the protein CASRPGRGAYNSPLHF.

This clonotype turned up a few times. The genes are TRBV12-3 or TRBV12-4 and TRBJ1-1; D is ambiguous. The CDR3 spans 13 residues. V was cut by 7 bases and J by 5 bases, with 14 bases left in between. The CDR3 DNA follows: TGTGCCAGCACCGACCTTCCCTCGACTGAAGCTTTCTTT. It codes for CASTDLPSTEAFF.

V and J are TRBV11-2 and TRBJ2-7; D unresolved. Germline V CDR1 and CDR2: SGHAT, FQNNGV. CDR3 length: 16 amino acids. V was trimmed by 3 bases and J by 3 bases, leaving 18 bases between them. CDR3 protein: CASSFPPGRNIYEQYF. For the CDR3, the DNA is TGTGCCAGCAGCTTCCCCCCAGGACGGAACATCTACGAGCAGTACTTC. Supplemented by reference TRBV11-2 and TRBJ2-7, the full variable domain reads EAGVAQSPRYKIIEKRQSVAFWCNPISGHATLYWYQQILGQGPKLLIQFQNNGVVDDSQLPKDRFSAERLKGVDSTLKIQPAKLEDSAVYLCASSFPPGRNIYEQYFGPGTRLTVT.

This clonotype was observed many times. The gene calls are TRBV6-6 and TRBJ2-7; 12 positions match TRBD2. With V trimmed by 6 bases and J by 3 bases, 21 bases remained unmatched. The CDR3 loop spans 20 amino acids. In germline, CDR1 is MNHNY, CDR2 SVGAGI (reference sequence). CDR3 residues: CASRFPRLAGAQDSLYEQYF. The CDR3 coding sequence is TGTGCCAGCAGATTCCCGAGACTAGCGGGGGCCCAAGATTCCCTCTACGAGCAGTACTTC.

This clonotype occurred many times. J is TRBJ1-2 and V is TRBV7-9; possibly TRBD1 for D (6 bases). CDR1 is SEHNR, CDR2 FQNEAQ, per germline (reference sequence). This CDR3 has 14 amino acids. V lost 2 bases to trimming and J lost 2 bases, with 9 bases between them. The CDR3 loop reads CASSLQGTNYGYTF. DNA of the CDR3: TGTGCCAGCAGCTTACAGGGGACCAACTATGGCTACACCTTC.

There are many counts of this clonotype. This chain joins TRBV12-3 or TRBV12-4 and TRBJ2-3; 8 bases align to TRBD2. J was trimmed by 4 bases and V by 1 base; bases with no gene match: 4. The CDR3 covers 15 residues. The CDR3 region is CASSLDGGAADTQYF. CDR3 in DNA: TGTGCCAGCAGTTTAGACGGGGGGGCCGCAGATACGCAGTATTTT.

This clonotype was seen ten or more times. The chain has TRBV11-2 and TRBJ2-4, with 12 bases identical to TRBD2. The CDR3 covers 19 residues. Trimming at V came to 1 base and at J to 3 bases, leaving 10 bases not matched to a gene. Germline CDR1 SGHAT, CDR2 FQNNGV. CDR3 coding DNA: TGTGCCAGCAGCTTAGGCCCTAGCGGGGGGGCCAAAGGCAAAAACATTCAGTACTTC. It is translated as CASSLGPSGGAKGKNIQYF.

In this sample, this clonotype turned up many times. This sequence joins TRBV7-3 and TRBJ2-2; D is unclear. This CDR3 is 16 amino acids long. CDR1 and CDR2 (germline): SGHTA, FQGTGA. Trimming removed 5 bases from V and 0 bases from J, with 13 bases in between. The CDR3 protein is CASSPETRTNTGELFF. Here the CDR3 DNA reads TGTGCCAGCAGCCCCGAGACTCGCACGAACACCGGGGAGCTGTTTTTT.

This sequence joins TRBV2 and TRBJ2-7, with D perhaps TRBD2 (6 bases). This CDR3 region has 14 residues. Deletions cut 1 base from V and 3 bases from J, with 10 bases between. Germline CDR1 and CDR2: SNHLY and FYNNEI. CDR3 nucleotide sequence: TGTGCCAGCAGTGAAGTGGGGGGTCTCTACGAGCAGTACTTC. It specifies CASSEVGGLYEQYF.

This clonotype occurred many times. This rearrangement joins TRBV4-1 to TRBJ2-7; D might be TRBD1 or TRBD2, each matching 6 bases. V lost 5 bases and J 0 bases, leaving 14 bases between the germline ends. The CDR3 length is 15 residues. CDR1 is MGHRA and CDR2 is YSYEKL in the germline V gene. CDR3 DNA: TGCGCCAGCAGCGACCCTCGGGGGCGCTCCTACGAGCAGTACTTC. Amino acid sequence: CASSDPRGRSYEQYF.

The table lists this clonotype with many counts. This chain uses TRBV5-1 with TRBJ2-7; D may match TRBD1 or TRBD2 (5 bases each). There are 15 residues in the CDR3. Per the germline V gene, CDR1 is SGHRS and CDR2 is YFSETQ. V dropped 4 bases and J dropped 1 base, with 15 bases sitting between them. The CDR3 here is CASSTGTPRSYEQYF. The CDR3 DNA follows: TGCGCCAGCAGCACCGGGACCCCCAGATCCTACGAGCAGTACTTC.

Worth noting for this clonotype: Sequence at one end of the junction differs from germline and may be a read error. CDR3 sequence: CAGSLDSSMNAEAFF. The DNA for the CDR3 is TGTGCCGGCAGCTTAGATAGCAGCATGAACGCTGAAGCTTTCTTT. The chain couples TRBV11-2 to TRBJ1-1; D gene uncertain. The length of the CDR3 is 15 residues. Germline V gene sequence: CDR1 SGHAT, CDR2 FQNNGV.